The 4 T cell receptor beta chains listed next were all sequenced from one sample in a study of T cells in Graves' hyperthyroidism and ophthalmopathy. Researchers amplified the TCR beta CDR3 regions from RNA transcripts. During a first-round RT-PCR of the TCR CDR3, the HTBI primer set was used. Via MiXCR, TCRdb re-called the multiplex PCR reads, giving one row per CDR3 protein. The data show a few hundred thousand distinct CDR3 sequences, around 19% seen once. The source material was blood. The receptors shown here come from a man aged 35 to 55 with Graves' hyperthyroidism.

The table lists this clonotype with many counts. The V call is TRBV6-2 or TRBV6-3, the J call TRBJ2-5, with D hard to call. V was trimmed by 2 bases and J by 2 bases, leaving 15 bases between them. From germline, CDR1 is MNHEY and CDR2 SVGEGT. CDR3 size: 16 residues. The CDR3: CASSYPPNRNQETQYF. CDR3 DNA: TGTGCCAGCAGTTACCCCCCAAACCGCAATCAAGAGACCCAGTACTTC.

V gene TRBV10-1 combines with J gene TRBJ2-3; D possibly corresponds to TRBD1 (6 bases). The germline V gene has CDR1 WNHNN and CDR2 SYGVQD (reference sequence). This CDR3 comprises 14 residues. The V and J ends lost 2 bases and 3 bases respectively, with 9 bases between them. Here the CDR3 reads CASSEGGATDTQYF. CDR3 sequence (DNA): TGCGCCAGCAGTGAGGGGGGCGCAACAGATACGCAGTATTTT.

The CDR3 sequence is CASSVGLGTGRPMNTEAFF. Written as DNA, the CDR3 is TGTGCCAGCAGCGTAGGATTGGGGACAGGGAGGCCCATGAACACTGAAGCTTTCTTT. The chain employs TRBV9 and TRBJ1-1, with 9 bases lining up with TRBD1. This CDR3 contains 19 residues. The J segment lost 0 bases and the V segment lost 0 bases, leaving 12 bases of the junction unmatched. CDR1 is SGDLS, CDR2 YYNGEE, per germline.

The J gene is TRBJ2-5, the V gene TRBV5-4, with D perhaps TRBD2 (5 bases). The germline V gene encodes CDR1 SGHNT and CDR2 YYREEE (reference sequence). The germline V and J ends were trimmed by 2 bases and 3 bases, with 8 bases remaining between them. The CDR3 is 13 residues long. Written as DNA, the CDR3 is TGTGCCAGCAGCTTTACCGGGGAAGAGACCCAGTACTTC. This encodes CASSFTGEETQYF.